The rows below give T cell receptor beta chains drawn from one sample of a study of T cells in Graves' hyperthyroidism and ophthalmopathy. MiXCR was run by TCRdb on the multiplex PCR reads, yielding one entry per CDR3 protein. This sample has 300,000 to 450,000 distinct CDR3 sequences, with more than 14% found just once. Sequencing was performed on blood. These TCRs come from a woman in her twenties or thirties with Graves' ophthalmopathy. Both conserved end residues are part of each CDR3. Each record gives: CDR3 protein, CDR3 DNA, clone size, J gene, D gene, V gene. A D gene is named only where the DNA matches it firmly. Rows may omit the clone size; those that give it use once, few, many or a size class.

CDR3: CASSQYRVEAFF
DNA: TGTGCCAGCAGTCAATACAGGGTTGAAGCTTTCTTT
size: many
J: TRBJ1-1
D: .
V: TRBV28

CDR3: CATSEAPDRGLGAKNIQYF
DNA: TGTGCCACCAGTGAGGCTCCGGACAGGGGCCTTGGGGCCAAAAACATTCAGTACTTC
size: .
J: TRBJ2-4
D: TRBD1
V: TRBV24-1

CDR3: CASRDWTGSYEQYF
DNA: TGTGCCAGCAGAGACTGGACAGGGAGCTACGAGCAGTACTTT
size: .
J: TRBJ2-7
D: TRBD1
V: TRBV2

CDR3: CASSEWKSGTVTGANVLTF
DNA: TGCGCCAGCAGTGAGTGGAAATCCGGGACAGTTACTGGGGCCAACGTCCTGACTTTC
size: .
J: TRBJ2-6
D: TRBD1
V: TRBV10-2

CDR3: CASSYFQDGPYEQYF
DNA: TGTGCCAGCAGTTACTTCCAGGACGGACCCTACGAGCAGTACTTC
size: many
J: TRBJ2-7
D: .
V: TRBV6-5

CDR3: CASLSRGPGNTIYF
DNA: TGTGCCAGTCTGTCGAGGGGACCTGGAAACACCATATATTTT
size: few
J: TRBJ1-3
D: .
V: TRBV19

CDR3: CASSTGQGAWEAQYF
DNA: TGTGCCAGCAGTACCGGACAGGGGGCTTGGGAGGCCCAGTACTTC
size: few
J: TRBJ2-5
D: TRBD1
V: TRBV3-1

CDR3: CANSSPGLAFQYEQYF
DNA: TGTGCCAACAGTTCACCGGGACTAGCGTTCCAGTACGAGCAGTACTTC
size: few
J: TRBJ2-7
D: TRBD2
V: TRBV12-3/TRBV12-4

CDR3: CASVAGGPTDTQYF
DNA: TGTGCCAGCGTAGCGGGGGGGCCGACAGATACGCAGTATTTT
size: many
J: TRBJ2-3
D: TRBD2
V: TRBV11-2

CDR3: CAWSVRWGSGNTIYF
DNA: TGTGCCTGGAGTGTACGGTGGGGGTCCGGAAACACCATATATTTT
size: many
J: TRBJ1-3
D: .
V: TRBV30

CDR3: CASTPKGGPDTGELFF
DNA: TGTGCCAGCACTCCAAAGGGTGGACCGGACACCGGGGAGCTGTTTTTT
size: many
J: TRBJ2-2
D: .
V: TRBV12-3/TRBV12-4

CDR3: CATSEGDLGYGYTF
DNA: TGTGCCACCAGTGAAGGGGATCTTGGCTATGGCTACACCTTC
size: many
J: TRBJ1-2
D: .
V: TRBV24-1

CDR3: CASSLVSGPRYGYTF
DNA: TGTGCCAGCAGTTTAGTTTCTGGCCCAAGATATGGCTACACCTTC
size: many
J: TRBJ1-2
D: .
V: TRBV12-3/TRBV12-4

CDR3: CASSLPVPGLAGGSKDTQYF
DNA: TGTGCCAGCAGCTTACCTGTCCCGGGACTAGCGGGGGGGTCAAAAGATACGCAGTATTTT
size: many
J: TRBJ2-3
D: TRBD2
V: TRBV7-2